A selection of T cell receptor beta chains follows, all from one sample in a study of blood T cell repertoires in COVID-19. The table came from immunoSEQ multiplex PCR; TCRdb's copy has only in-frame clones and leaves some out. This sample has 350,000 or so clones, with over 70% found just once. The sample consisted of peripheral blood. All receptors come from a young man with active or convalescent COVID-19. The CDR3 runs from the conserved cysteine through the conserved F or W. The D gene is left open where the match is weak. Clone size, where shown, is once, few, many, or a class for clones that have expanded.

v_call,d_call,cdr3_length,j_call,clone_size,cdr3_aa,cdr3_nt
TRBV24-1,NA,15,TRBJ2-2,NA,CATSDLAPNTGELFF,TGTGCCACCAGTGACCTAGCTCCGAACACCGGGGAGCTGTTTTTT
TRBV2,TRBD1,15,TRBJ1-1,NA,CASRTGGTSGSEAFF,TGTGCCAGCCGGACAGGGGGGACCTCTGGGTCTGAAGCTTTCTTT
TRBV9,NA,14,TRBJ1-6,NA,CASSAPTAGSPLHF,TGTGCCAGCAGCGCCCCGACAGCCGGGTCACCCCTCCACTTT
TRBV28,NA,13,TRBJ2-1,NA,CASSFSTGNEQFF,TGTGCCAGCAGTTTCTCGACTGGGAATGAGCAGTTCTTC
TRBV10-1,TRBD2,17,TRBJ2-7,NA,CASSPPGGETWRYEQYF,TGCGCCAGCAGTCCGCCCGGGGGGGAAACCTGGCGCTACGAGCAGTACTTC
TRBV5-1,NA,17,TRBJ1-1,NA,CASSTEDPRALNTEAFF,TGCGCCAGCAGTACAGAGGACCCCAGGGCTCTGAACACTGAAGCTTTCTTT
TRBV5-4,NA,17,TRBJ1-3,NA,CASSLGPGLNSGNTIYF,TGTGCCAGCAGCTTAGGACCAGGACTGAACTCTGGAAACACCATATATTTT
TRBV6-5,NA,15,TRBJ1-6,NA,CASTPGGWGNSPLHF,TGTGCCAGCACCCCCGGGGGGTGGGGTAATTCACCCCTCCACTTT
TRBV4-3,NA,15,TRBJ2-2,once,CASSQGLNFAGELFF,TGCGCCAGCAGCCAAGGACTAAATTTCGCCGGGGAGCTGTTTTTT
TRBV20-1,NA,11,TRBJ1-2,NA,CSARASYGYTF,TGCAGTGCTAGAGCGAGTTATGGCTACACCTTC
TRBV10-2,TRBD2,14,TRBJ2-3,NA,CASLLAGGTDTQYF,TGCGCCAGCCTGCTAGCGGGAGGCACAGATACGCAGTATTTT
TRBV15,NA,16,TRBJ1-5,NA,CATSRVRYRDRQPQHF,TGTGCCACCAGCAGAGTTCGATACAGGGATCGTCAGCCCCAGCATTTT
TRBV7-2,NA,13,TRBJ2-1,once,CASSLGPGNEQFF,TGTGCCAGCAGCTTAGGGCCGGGCAATGAGCAGTTCTTC
TRBV19,NA,13,TRBJ1-1,NA,CAISGRHGAEAFF,TGTGCTATTAGTGGGCGCCACGGGGCTGAAGCTTTCTTT
TRBV2,NA,16,TRBJ2-7,NA,CASGRGSGASSYEQYF,TGTGCCAGCGGGAGGGGGTCGGGGGCAAGCTCCTACGAGCAGTACTTC
TRBV14,NA,15,TRBJ1-1,NA,CASSQGAPLSLPSFF,TGTGCCAGCAGCCAAGGGGCCCCCCTTTCCCTCCCGAGTTTCTTT
TRBV20-1,TRBD1,11,TRBJ2-7,NA,CSARAPGQGSF,TGCAGTGCTAGGGCTCCGGGACAGGGGAGCTTC
TRBV27,NA,14,TRBJ2-1,NA,CASRRGSSYNEQFF,TGTGCCAGCAGAAGGGGCAGCAGCTACAATGAGCAGTTCTTC
TRBV19,NA,15,TRBJ1-1,NA,CASSKLKGGSTEAFF,TGTGCCAGTAGTAAGTTAAAAGGAGGGTCCACTGAAGCTTTCTTT
TRBV4-1,NA,15,TRBJ1-1,few,CASSQELKGRTEAFF,TGCGCCAGCAGCCAAGAACTTAAGGGGAGGACTGAAGCTTTCTTT
TRBV9,NA,14,TRBJ1-5,NA,CASSSTGMGQPQHF,TGTGCCAGCAGCTCGACAGGTATGGGGCAGCCCCAGCATTTT
TRBV19,NA,16,TRBJ1-5,NA,CASSIDPGVSNQPQHF,TGTGCCAGTAGTATAGACCCAGGGGTTAGCAATCAGCCCCAGCATTTT
TRBV11-3,TRBD2,13,TRBJ2-1,once,CASSLSSGNEQFF,TGTGCCAGCAGCTTGAGTAGCGGGAATGAGCAGTTCTTC
TRBV7-2,TRBD1,15,TRBJ2-7,NA,CASSLSTGGPYEQYF,TGTGCCAGCAGCTTATCGACAGGGGGCCCCTACGAGCAGTACTTC
TRBV6-2/TRBV6-3,TRBD2,16,TRBJ2-1,NA,CASSYSPSGRGNEQFF,TGTGCCAGCAGTTACTCCCCTAGCGGGAGGGGTAATGAGCAGTTCTTC
TRBV6-5,NA,14,TRBJ1-4,NA,CASSYVGPNEKLFF,TGTGCCAGCAGTTACGTGGGGCCTAATGAAAAACTGTTTTTT
TRBV7-9,NA,13,TRBJ1-2,NA,CASSLGAGIGYTF,TGTGCCAGCAGCTTAGGAGCGGGAATAGGCTACACCTTC
TRBV6-1,NA,14,TRBJ1-1,NA,CASSEARGSTEAFF,TGTGCCAGCAGTGAAGCTCGGGGGAGCACTGAAGCTTTCTTT
TRBV5-1,TRBD1,15,TRBJ1-4,few,CASSFGDRSNEKLFF,TGCGCCAGCAGCTTCGGGGACAGGAGTAATGAAAAACTGTTTTTT
TRBV3-1/TRBV3-2,NA,13,TRBJ2-5,NA,CASSQGRQETQYF,TGTGCCAGCAGCCAAGGGAGACAAGAGACCCAGTACTTC
TRBV29-1,TRBD2,13,TRBJ2-1,NA,CSVLAGTSNEQFF,TGCAGCGTCCTGGCCGGGACTAGTAATGAGCAGTTCTTC